This T cell receptor (beta chain) stems from a study of shared clonotypes between healthy human individuals. General observations from the study: It was only blood that was sampled, and tissue repertoires likely differ.

Sequencing was performed on unsorted PBMC DNA using ten immunoSEQ deep assay plates. Profiling relied on immunoSEQ multiplex PCR, and the TCRdb table lists in-frame clones only, not all of them. Here the sample spans under 600,000 clones, over 60% being singletons. As for this clone: The antigen remains undetermined.

The J segment lost 0 bases and the V segment lost 4 bases, leaving 10 bases of the junction unmatched. The CDR3 has 17 residues. CDR1 is SGHDT and CDR2 is YYEEEE in the germline V gene. This chain uses TRBV5-6 with TRBJ1-1; 9 nucleotides agree with TRBD1. Sequenced input: PBMCs. The clonotype was recovered from a middle-aged woman in good health. Some clones in this sample may be carry-over from other donors' samples. CDR3 bases: TGTGCCAGCAGCCAGGGGACAGGGAGTCTGATGAACACTGAAGCTTTCTTT. Translated: CASSQGTGSLMNTEAFF.